This T cell receptor (beta chain) is drawn from a study of T cells expressing NK-cell markers. Study in general: The authors sequenced eight donors, of whom seven were HCMV-seropositive and one was seronegative.

No DNA is given; TCRdb re-called the 5' RACE reads and lists each CDR3 protein once. The sample shows about 150,000 distinct CDR3 sequences, and around 35% sits with its ten largest clones. This TCR was recovered from a woman aged 45 to 65 in good health. Sequenced sample: blood T cells: a sorted CD56 or NKG2C T cell subset, CD4+ or CD8+ T cells, or bulk PBMC T cells (not recorded which).

CDR3 sequence reads: CASSVGSGGGEQFF. The chain joins TRBV9 to TRBJ2-1; TCRdb designates TRBD1, a call that cannot be tested without DNA. CDR1 SGDLS and CDR2 YYNGEE come from the germline V gene. The CDR3 is 14 amino acids.